Following are 28 T cell receptor beta chains from one sample sequenced in a study of human T cells and chemical hapten exposure. One entry per CDR3 protein, called by TCRdb with MiXCR from the RACE reads. Here the sample spans about 74,000 distinct CDR3 sequences, more than 30% being singletons. Documented time point: patch test 1, 2 weeks after DPC sensitization. Sample treatment: therapeutic diphenylcyclopropenone sensitization with weekly scalp DPC. The sample here was whole blood, taken in connection with sensitization to the hapten diphenylcyclopropenone (DPC). These receptors were taken from a man in his forties with alopecia areata. Some clones in this sample may be carry-over from other donors' samples.

In its sample, this clonotype was seen a few times. This rearrangement joins TRBV7-2 to TRBJ2-1; D may match TRBD1 or TRBD2 (5 bases each). Trimming took 3 bases from V and 9 from J, leaving 9 bases between them. CDR1 and CDR2 (germline): SGHTA, FQGNSA. This CDR3 is built from 12 residues. CDR3 in DNA: TGTGCCAGCAGCTTGGGGGTGGGTGAGCAGTTCTTC. This sequence encodes CASSLGVGEQFF.

Only a few counts were recorded for this clonotype. V is TRBV28 and J is TRBJ2-7; D is ambiguous. Germline CDR1 reads MDHEN; CDR2 reads SYDVKM. The germline V and J ends were trimmed by 7 bases and 0 bases, with 16 bases remaining between them. The CDR3 spans 15 residues. CDR3: CASTRPVGSSYEQYF. The CDR3 DNA is TGTGCCAGCACTCGTCCCGTTGGGTCCTCCTACGAGCAGTACTTC.

This clonotype has just a few counts. The chain joins TRBV5-1 to TRBJ2-7, with no clear D. Germline V gene data show CDR1 as SGHRS and CDR2 as YFSETQ. Trimming took 3 bases from V and 9 from J, leaving 10 bases between them. This CDR3 is 11 amino acids long. The CDR3, as DNA: TGCGCCAGCAGCTCGCACGTAGGGCAGTACTTC. Amino acids: CASSSHVGQYF. The complete variable domain, with remaining parts taken from reference TRBV5-1 and TRBJ2-7, reads KAGVTQTPRYLIKTRGQQVTLSCSPISGHRSVSWYQQTPGQGLQFLFEYFSETQRNKGNFPGRFSGRQFSNSRSEMNVSTLELGDSALYLCASSSHVGQYFGPGTRLTVT.

The V gene is TRBV2, the J gene TRBJ1-5; possible D gene TRBD1, 6 bases. This CDR3 comprises 15 residues. The germline CDR1 and CDR2 sequences are SNHLY and FYNNEI. V lost 4 bases and J 6 bases, leaving 16 bases between the germline ends. This CDR3 is CASSGGDIATQPQHF. The CDR3, as DNA: TGTGCCAGCAGTGGAGGGGACATTGCCACTCAGCCCCAGCATTTT.

The chain recombines TRBV30 with TRBJ1-4, with a tentative D call TRBD1 (5 bases). The length of the CDR3 is 14 residues. Trimming removed 2 bases from V and 5 bases from J, with 12 bases in between. Germline CDR1 and CDR2: GTSNPN and SVGIG (reference sequence). The CDR3 sequence is CAWSKGPGNEKLFF. The CDR3 DNA reads as TGTGCCTGGAGTAAGGGGCCGGGGAATGAAAAACTGTTTTTT. The whole variable domain, filled in from reference TRBV30 and TRBJ1-4, reads SQTIHQWPATLVQPVGSPLSLECTVEGTSNPNLYWYRQAAGRGLQLLFYSVGIGQISSEVPQNLSASRPQDRQFILSSKKLLLSDSGFYLCAWSKGPGNEKLFFGSGTQLSVL.

This clonotype was recorded a few times. The V call is TRBV20-1, the J call TRBJ2-6; D is ambiguous. Trimming removed 4 bases from V and 1 base from J, with 5 bases in between. The CDR3 loop spans 13 amino acids. Germline V gives CDR1 DFQATT, CDR2 SNEGSKA (reference sequence). The CDR3 is CSATISGANVLTF. DNA for the CDR3: TGCAGTGCTACCATTTCTGGGGCCAACGTCCTGACTTTC.

DNA of the CDR3: TGTGCCAGCAGCCTCGCCGGGGGCTTTTCCTACGAGCAGTACTTC. Protein sequence: CASSLAGGFSYEQYF. The chain joins TRBV3-1 to TRBJ2-7; either TRBD1 or TRBD2 may fit D (6 bases each). V lost 4 bases, J lost 1 base, and 14 bases lay in between. The CDR3 covers 15 residues. Germline V lookup: CDR1 LGHDT, CDR2 YNNKEL (reference sequence).

The chain is built from TRBV6-1 and TRBJ1-1; D is undetermined. The length of the CDR3 is 14 residues. The germline CDR1 and CDR2 sequences are MNHNS and SASEGT. Deletions cut 6 bases from V and 0 bases from J, with 11 bases between. CDR3 amino acids: CASRETFLNTEAFF. The DNA of the CDR3 is TGTGCCAGCAGAGAGACATTTTTGAACACTGAAGCTTTCTTT.

V and J are TRBV7-9 and TRBJ1-5; D gene unclear. This CDR3 is built from 15 residues. Germline V gene sequence: CDR1 SEHNR, CDR2 FQNEAQ (reference sequence). V lost 6 bases, J lost 0 bases, and 12 bases lay in between. In DNA, the CDR3 is TGTGCCAGCAGTTATACAGCCGATAGCAATCAGCCCCAGCATTTT. As protein: CASSYTADSNQPQHF. The complete variable domain, with remaining parts taken from reference TRBV7-9 and TRBJ1-5, reads DTGVSQNPRHKITKRGQNVTFRCDPISEHNRLYWYRQTLGQGPEFLTYFQNEAQLEKSRLLSDRFSAERPKGSFSTLEIQRTEQGDSAMYLCASSYTADSNQPQHFGDGTRLSIL.

Many counts were recorded for this clonotype. The genes are TRBV9 and TRBJ2-6; TRBD1 might be the D (6 bases). V lost 3 bases and J lost 0, with 10 bases in between. The length of the CDR3 is 16 residues. Germline V gene data show CDR1 as SGDLS and CDR2 as YYNGEE. The CDR3 DNA is TGTGCCAGCAGCGGGGGACACCACTCTGGGGCCAACGTCCTGACTTTC. It yields the protein CASSGGHHSGANVLTF.

This rearrangement joins TRBV6-6 to TRBJ2-7; 12 bases agree with TRBD2. This CDR3 has 17 amino acids. The V and J ends lost 7 bases and 2 bases, in that order; junction bases with no gene match: 12. Germline-derived CDR1 and CDR2 are MNHNY and SVGAGI (reference sequence). DNA for the CDR3: TGTGCCAGCAACCGCCGACTAGCGGGAGAGTTCCCCTACGAGCAGTACTTC. As protein: CASNRRLAGEFPYEQYF.

The CDR3 spells CASSQGLAALSYEQYF. CDR3 coding DNA: TGTGCCAGCAGTCAAGGACTAGCGGCCCTCTCCTACGAGCAGTACTTC. The rearrangement joins TRBV6-6 to TRBJ2-7; 10 nucleotides align to TRBD2. Germline V gives CDR1 MNHNY, CDR2 SVGAGI (reference sequence). The CDR3 consists of 16 residues. The V and J ends lost 5 bases and 0 bases, in that order; junction bases with no gene match: 7.

This clonotype was observed a few times. The rearrangement uses TRBV5-1 and TRBJ1-2, with 9 bases matching TRBD1. The CDR3 sequence is 14 residues long. CDR1 SGHRS and CDR2 YFSETQ come from the germline V gene. V lost 3 bases and J lost 6; bases outside the gene matches: 6. The CDR3 DNA reads TGCGCCAGCAGCTGGGGGACAGGGAAAAATGGCTACACCTTC. Its translation is CASSWGTGKNGYTF. Full variable domain (outside the CDR3, taken from reference TRBV5-1 and TRBJ1-2): KAGVTQTPRYLIKTRGQQVTLSCSPISGHRSVSWYQQTPGQGLQFLFEYFSETQRNKGNFPGRFSGRQFSNSRSEMNVSTLELGDSALYLCASSWGTGKNGYTFGSGTRLTVV.

The chain carries TRBV28 and TRBJ2-6, with D perhaps TRBD2 (6 bases). V was shortened by 4 bases and J by 0 bases, with 19 bases between the two germline ends. Germline V CDR1 and CDR2: MDHEN, SYDVKM. The CDR3 is 19 amino acids. The CDR3 region is CASSSLPGTSSSGANVLTF. The CDR3 nucleotides read TGTGCCAGCAGTTCCCTACCCGGGACTTCGAGCTCTGGGGCCAACGTCCTGACTTTC.

This clonotype has more than one count but fewer than ten. The chain uses TRBV20-1 and TRBJ2-3; TRBD2 aligns across 7 bases. Trimming cost V 4 bases and J 3 bases; bases outside gene matches: 4. The CDR3 is made up of 13 amino acids. Looked up from germline, CDR1 is DFQATT and CDR2 is SNEGSKA (reference sequence). The CDR3: CSANTGGTDTQYF. The CDR3 bases are TGCAGTGCTAATACGGGAGGTACAGATACGCAGTATTTT.

This clonotype appeared a few times. J is TRBJ2-6 and V is TRBV20-1; D is possibly TRBD1 or TRBD2 (6 bases each). The CDR3 runs to 15 residues. V dropped 3 bases and J dropped 3 bases, with 12 bases sitting between them. Germline V lookup: CDR1 DFQATT, CDR2 SNEGSKA (reference sequence). CDR3 sequence reads: CSARFGGGGANVLTF. CDR3 nucleotide sequence: TGCAGTGCTAGGTTCGGGGGCGGTGGGGCCAACGTCCTGACTTTC.

The V and J genes are TRBV30 and TRBJ2-6, with D perhaps matching TRBD1 (6 bases). The CDR3 loop spans 15 amino acids. Germline V lookup: CDR1 GTSNPN, CDR2 SVGIG (reference sequence). V was trimmed by 5 bases and J by 4 bases, leaving 15 bases between them. The CDR3: CAWRDYRAGANVLTF. In nucleotides, the CDR3 is TGTGCCTGGCGAGACTACAGGGCCGGGGCCAACGTCCTGACTTTC.

This rearrangement joins TRBV5-4 to TRBJ2-2; D possibly matches TRBD1 or TRBD2 (5 bases each). Germline CDR1 SGHNT, CDR2 YYREEE (reference sequence). CDR3 size: 19 residues. Trimming removed 0 bases from V and 7 bases from J, with 25 bases in between. The CDR3 DNA is TGTGCCAGCAGCTTGGACGCCCCCGGGGCCCAAAGGTTGAGCGGGGAGCTGTTTTTT. Translation: CASSLDAPGAQRLSGELFF. Full variable domain (remainder filled in from reference TRBV5-4 and TRBJ2-2): ETGVTQSPTHLIKTRGQQVTLRCSSQSGHNTVSWYQQALGQGPQFIFQYYREEENGRGNFPPRFSGLQFPNYSSELNVNALELDDSALYLCASSLDAPGAQRLSGELFFGEGSRLTVL.

This clonotype was observed a few times. The chain joins TRBV19 to TRBJ1-5; tentative D call: TRBD1 (6 bases). CDR1 and CDR2 (germline): LNHDA, SQIVND (reference sequence). The CDR3 length is 17 residues. Trimming took off 3 bases at V and 6 bases at J, with 21 bases between the two ends. CDR3: CASSIKGVSGASQPQHF. In nucleotides, the CDR3 is TGTGCCAGTAGTATTAAGGGTGTTTCGGGGGCCAGTCAGCCCCAGCATTTT. Full variable domain (missing parts from reference TRBV19 and TRBJ1-5): DGGITQSPKYLFRKEGQNVTLSCEQNLNHDAMYWYRQDPGQGLRLIYYSQIVNDFQKGDIAEGYSVSREKKESFPLTVTSAQKNPTAFYLCASSIKGVSGASQPQHFGDGTRLSIL.

The chain employs TRBV14 and TRBJ1-6; D is unclear. CDR3 length: 15 residues. The V and J ends lost 7 bases and 7 bases respectively, with 17 bases between them. Germline values: CDR1 SGHDN, CDR2 FVKESK. The CDR3 nucleotides are TGTGCCAGCAAAGGGAATATGGCCCCCAATTCACCCCTCCACTTT. This encodes CASKGNMAPNSPLHF.

The chain carries TRBV4-3 and TRBJ2-6; TRBD1 matches at 10 bases. V gave up 5 bases and J gave up 4 bases; unmatched junction bases: 2. The length of the CDR3 is 15 residues. CDR1 is LGHNA and CDR2 is YSLEER in the germline V gene. The CDR3: CASSDRGLGANVLTF. For the CDR3, the DNA is TGCGCCAGCAGCGACAGGGGGCTGGGGGCCAACGTCCTGACTTTC.

The rearrangement uses TRBV6-2 or TRBV6-3 and TRBJ2-1; 7 bases are shared with TRBD1. V dropped 7 bases and J dropped 8; count of bases not matched to a gene: 23. The V gene's germline CDR1 is MNHEY and CDR2 SVGEGT. The CDR3 spans 18 residues. This CDR3 is CASTPGQIIMARSDEQFF. In DNA, the CDR3 is TGTGCCAGCACTCCGGGACAGATAATAATGGCCAGATCAGATGAGCAGTTCTTC.

The genes are TRBV12-3 or TRBV12-4 and TRBJ1-2; 10 bases line up with TRBD1. CDR3 length equals 15 residues. With V trimmed by 3 bases and J by 4 bases, 5 bases remained unmatched. The CDR3 spells CASSLGTGVFYGYTF. For the CDR3, the DNA is TGTGCCAGCAGTTTGGGGACAGGGGTCTTCTATGGCTACACCTTC.

This clonotype was recorded a few times. The gene calls are TRBV4-1 and TRBJ1-6; D is possibly TRBD1 (5 bases). CDR1 is MGHRA and CDR2 is YSYEKL in the germline V gene. V was cut by 0 bases and J by 8 bases, with 11 bases left in between. The CDR3 is 15 residues long. CDR3 in DNA: TGCGCCAGCAGCCAAGATATAGGAGGGGATTCACCCCTCCACTTT. Translating it yields CASSQDIGGDSPLHF.

There are a few counts of this clonotype. The J gene is TRBJ1-3, the V gene TRBV16; no clear D. This CDR3 contains 15 residues. The V and J ends lost 9 bases and 2 bases respectively, with 17 bases between them. Germline V lookup: CDR1 KGHSY, CDR2 FQNENV. The CDR3 bases are TGTGCCAGTACCACGACAAGGGTGCCTGGAAACACCATATATTTT. This encodes CASTTTRVPGNTIYF.

V and J are TRBV4-2 and TRBJ2-3; tentative D call: TRBD2 (5 bases). The germline CDR1 and CDR2 sequences are LGHNA and YNFKEQ. This CDR3 region has 16 residues. V was clipped by 0 bases and J by 2 bases, with 12 bases between them. CDR3 amino acids: CASSQDSADLTDTQYF. DNA of the CDR3: TGTGCCAGCAGCCAAGACTCAGCGGATCTCACAGATACGCAGTATTTT.

The sample holds one count of this clonotype. In DNA, the CDR3 is TGTGCCAGCAGTGAAGCGAGGGGAGGTGAGCAGTTCTTC. As protein: CASSEARGGEQFF. The gene calls are TRBV2 and TRBJ2-1; tentative D call: TRBD2 (6 bases). In germline, CDR1 is SNHLY, CDR2 FYNNEI. This CDR3 has 13 residues. Trimming stripped 0 bases from V and 9 bases from J, with 9 bases between.

J is TRBJ2-3 and V is TRBV24-1; TRBD2 might be the D (5 bases). This CDR3 has 15 residues. The germline V gene has CDR1 KGHDR and CDR2 SFDVKD. Trimming removed 7 bases from V and 0 bases from J, with 13 bases in between. The DNA for the CDR3 is TGTGCCACCAGCCTGGACTCGTCTAGCACAGATACGCAGTATTTT. As protein: CATSLDSSSTDTQYF.